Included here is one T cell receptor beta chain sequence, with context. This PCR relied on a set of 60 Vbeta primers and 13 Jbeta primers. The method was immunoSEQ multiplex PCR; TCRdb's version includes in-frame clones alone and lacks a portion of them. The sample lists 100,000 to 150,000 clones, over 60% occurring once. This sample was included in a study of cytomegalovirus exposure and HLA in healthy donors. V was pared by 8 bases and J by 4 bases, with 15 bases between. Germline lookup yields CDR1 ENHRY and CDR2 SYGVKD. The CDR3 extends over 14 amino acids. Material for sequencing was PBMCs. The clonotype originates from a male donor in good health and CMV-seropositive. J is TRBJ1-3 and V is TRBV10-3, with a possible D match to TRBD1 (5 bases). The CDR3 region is CAIAPQGPGNTIYF. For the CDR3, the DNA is TGTGCCATCGCCCCTCAGGGCCCAGGAAACACCATATATTTT.